This T cell receptor (beta chain) emerged from a study of blood T cell repertoires in COVID-19 (dated by TCRdb to the early 2020s). With respect to the entire study: Samples covering the acute and convalescent phases of COVID-19 were provided by collaborators in the United States, Italy and Spain. Sample metadata almost always included a de-identified subject ID, COVID-19 status, age in years and sex. The prospective study material was composed of cDNA or gDNA derived from T cells, B-cell-depleted T cells, or PBMCs. The repertoires were released in a freely available public database meant as a resource for research on the immune response to SARS-CoV-2. HLA class I and class II types, where available, came from metadata supplied by the sample provider rather than from assay-based typing. Samples came from the ongoing ImmuneRACE study (first 160 participants) plus 1,254 subjects from 6 global collaborators. The dataset comprised deeply sampled blood TCRbeta repertoires from subjects exposed to, actively infected with, or recovered from COVID-19. The paper as a whole reports these results and caveats: The quantity of clinical and demographic metadata differed by source and by participant and was supplied without curation.

Collaborating institutions collected whole blood in K2EDTA tubes following their own protocols. For TCRbeta analysis, collaborators shipped samples as frozen whole blood, isolated PBMCs, or DNA extracted from either of those sample types. From cysteine to phenylalanine, the CDR3 is 13 amino acids long. Of the read, only the CDR3 DNA is kept; its 39 bases are in frame from base 1. The germline V gene (reference sequence) yields LNHDA for CDR1 and SQIVND for CDR2. V has 5 bases trimmed and J has 9 bases trimmed; junction bases matching no gene number 5. In its sample, this clone was seen a few times. Its antigen remains unidentified. Base qualities are not recorded, but no much larger clone differs from it by a single base. The immunoSEQ Assay, a bias-controlled multiplex PCR, was used to amplify TCRbeta CDR3 regions from genomic DNA. The authors processed their data as follows. The number of nucleated cells in each sample was estimated from the amplification of reference gene primers within the assay. Sequence reads were collapsed and filtered to measure the absolute abundance of every unique TCRbeta CDR3 rearrangement. For each sample, productive Simpson clonality was calculated as the square root of Simpson's diversity index across productive rearrangements. Here the immuneACCESS table is served through TCRdb, limited to in-frame sequences with V and J called. Missing clones are a known gap in these copies; in checked studies unresolved V genes cover under half, and the rest lacks a known reason. V and J calls and clone size are copied from that table; D and trimming were computed from the DNA. This sample lists around 86,000 clones; around 82% were detected once. Of the sample, around 12% is held by the ten largest clones.

Sequencing used peripheral blood. The V and J segments used are TRBV19 and TRBJ1-3; the central 9 bases match TRBD1. This receptor was obtained from a human donor in a cohort sampled during active COVID-19. CDR3 sequence: CASSVDRGVTIYF. The sequenced DNA: TGTGCCAGTAGTGTGGACAGGGGAGTCACCATATATTTT. Supplemented by the reference TRBV19 and TRBJ1-3 proteins around the CDR3, the complete variable domain is DGGITQSPKYLFRKEGQNVTLSCEQNLNHDAMYWYRQDPGQGLRLIYYSQIVNDFQKGDIAEGYSVSREKKESFPLTVTSAQKNPTAFYLCASSVDRGVTIYFGEGSWLTVV.